Listed below are T cell receptor beta chains from one sample, sequenced in a study of human T cells and chemical hapten exposure. MiXCR, run by TCRdb on the RACE reads, gives a single entry per CDR3 protein. The table includes more than 70,000 distinct CDR3 sequences, 8.5% detected once. The sequences come from whole blood, collected in connection with sensitization to the hapten diphenylcyclopropenone (DPC). All receptors come from a man aged 35 to 55 with alopecia areata. Some clones in this sample may be carry-over from other donors' samples. Both conserved end residues are part of each CDR3. Each record gives: clone size, D gene, V gene, J gene, CDR3 protein, CDR3 DNA. The D gene is left open where the match is weak. Size is omitted from some rows. Given values are once, few, many or a class for expanded clones.

>.|.|TRBV7-2|TRBJ2-3
CASSLAVTDTQYF
TGTGCCAGCAGCTTAGCAGTCACAGATACGCAGTATTTT
>few|TRBD2|TRBV7-9|TRBJ2-7
CASSFRDYTYEQYF
TGTGCCAGCAGCTTTCGGGACTACACCTACGAGCAGTACTTC
>.|TRBD1|TRBV12-3/TRBV12-4|TRBJ1-3
CASSLTGNTGNTIYF
TGTGCCAGCAGTTTGACAGGGAACACCGGAAACACCATATATTTT
>many|.|TRBV10-3|TRBJ2-5
CAISGSSVKETQYF
TGTGCCATCAGTGGATCTAGCGTCAAAGAGACCCAGTACTTC
>many|TRBD1|TRBV5-6|TRBJ1-2
CASSDGTVPGYTF
TGTGCCAGCAGCGATGGGACAGTACCTGGCTACACCTTC
>many|.|TRBV12-3/TRBV12-4|TRBJ1-1
CASSPQGQRLTEAFF
TGTGCCAGCAGTCCTCAAGGACAGCGTCTCACTGAAGCTTTCTTT
>.|.|TRBV18|TRBJ2-5
CASSPRDVGVETQYF
TGTGCCAGCTCACCCCGGGACGTCGGGGTGGAGACCCAGTACTTC
>many|.|TRBV29-1|TRBJ2-7
CSAVQGTYEQYF
TGCAGCGCTGTACAGGGAACCTACGAGCAGTACTTC
>many|.|TRBV6-5|TRBJ2-3
CASWTPASSTDTQYF
TGTGCCAGCTGGACGCCGGCATCTAGCACAGATACGCAGTATTTT
>few|TRBD2|TRBV12-3/TRBV12-4|TRBJ2-1
CASRRRLAGYTYNEQFF
TGTGCCAGCAGACGGAGACTAGCGGGATACACGTACAATGAGCAGTTCTTC
>few|.|TRBV12-3/TRBV12-4|TRBJ2-3
CASTRTDTQYF
TGTGCCAGCACTCGCACAGATACGCAGTATTTT
>.|.|TRBV6-5|TRBJ1-6
CASSRGRYNSPLHF
TGTGCCAGCAGTCGCGGACGGTACAATTCACCCCTCCACTTT
>many|.|TRBV4-3|TRBJ1-4
CASSQDRQRGGEKLFF
TGCGCCAGCAGCCAGGACAGACAACGAGGGGGTGAAAAACTGTTTTTT
>few|.|TRBV11-1|TRBJ2-1
CASSLVGGDQFF
TGTGCCAGCAGCTTAGTGGGCGGGGACCAGTTCTTC
>many|TRBD2|TRBV29-1|TRBJ2-2
CSVEIGEGWSTGELFF
TGCAGCGTTGAAATTGGGGAGGGTTGGAGCACCGGGGAGCTGTTTTTT
>many|.|TRBV24-1|TRBJ2-1
CATSTRSNEQFF
TGTGCCACCTCCACCCGGAGCAATGAGCAGTTCTTC
>few|.|TRBV9|TRBJ1-5
CASSTGRQESNQPQHF
TGTGCCAGCAGCACAGGGCGACAGGAGAGTAATCAGCCCCAGCATTTT
>.|.|TRBV24-1|TRBJ2-2
CATSDWWGGNTGELFF
TGTGCCACCAGTGATTGGTGGGGCGGAAACACCGGGGAGCTGTTTTTT
>.|.|TRBV7-9|TRBJ1-1
CASSFSTGHTEAFF
TGTGCCAGCAGCTTCTCTACAGGGCACACTGAAGCTTTCTTT
>few|.|TRBV29-1|TRBJ2-1
CSVDGSSYNEQFF
TGCAGCGTTGACGGAAGCTCCTACAATGAGCAGTTCTTC
>many|TRBD1|TRBV4-3|TRBJ2-3
CASSRRDRAPDTQYF
TGCGCCAGCAGCCGGCGGGACAGGGCTCCAGATACGCAGTATTTT
>.|TRBD2|TRBV6-5|TRBJ2-1
CASSPLRAGAYNEQFF
TGTGCCAGCAGTCCCCTCCGAGCGGGAGCTTACAATGAGCAGTTCTTC
>many|TRBD2|TRBV7-9|TRBJ2-1
CASSTTSGSSYNEQFF
TGTGCCAGCAGCACGACTAGCGGGAGCTCCTACAATGAGCAGTTCTTC
>.|TRBD2|TRBV7-8|TRBJ2-3
CASSLRDYTMTDTQYF
TGTGCCAGCAGCTTGAGGGACTACACGATGACAGATACGCAGTATTTT
>.|TRBD1|TRBV18|TRBJ1-4
CASSPFAGTGIEKLFF
TGTGCCAGCTCACCATTCGCCGGGACAGGGATCGAAAAACTGTTTTTT
>many|.|TRBV5-1|TRBJ2-3
CASSPLVVGGTDTQYF
TGCGCCAGCAGCCCCCTGGTGGTCGGGGGCACAGATACGCAGTATTTT
>.|.|TRBV19|TRBJ2-1
CASMQVGVVNEQFF
TGTGCCAGTATGCAGGTGGGCGTAGTAAATGAGCAGTTCTTC
>few|TRBD2|TRBV18|TRBJ2-3
CASSPPTGRATDTQYF
TGTGCCAGCTCACCACCAACCGGGAGGGCAACAGATACGCAGTATTTT